This is a list of T cell receptor beta chains from one sample in a study of blood T cell repertoires in COVID-19. The repertoire was sequenced with immunoSEQ multiplex PCR; TCRdb's copy has only in-frame clones and lacks some. Counted here are fewer than 40,000 clones, roughly 84% occurring once; the ten biggest clones make up roughly 32%. Sequencing was performed on peripheral blood. Every receptor here comes from a man in his sixties or seventies with active COVID-19. CDR3s include the opening cysteine and the closing phenylalanine or tryptophan. The order of the fields is clone size, J gene, V gene, D gene, CDR3 DNA, CDR3 protein. A D gene is named only where the DNA matches it firmly. The size entry is marked missing in some rows and otherwise reads once, few, many or a size class.

once	TRBJ2-7	TRBV14	TRBD2	TGTGCCAGCAGCCACCGACTAGCGGTCTCCTACGAGCAGTACTTC	CASSHRLAVSYEQYF
few	TRBJ2-2	TRBV19	TRBD2	TGTGCCAGTAGTATTAGGACTAGCGGGGCTTGGAACACCGGGGAGCTGTTTTTT	CASSIRTSGAWNTGELFF
-	TRBJ1-3	TRBV5-1	TRBD1	TGCGCCAGCAGCGTTGGGACAGGCCTAGGAAACACCATATATTTT	CASSVGTGLGNTIYF
once	TRBJ1-2	TRBV20-1	-	TGCAGTGCTAGGGCCATCGGCTACACCTTC	CSARAIGYTF
once	TRBJ1-6	TRBV9	TRBD1	TGTGCCAGCAGCGCAGGGACAGAGAGCTCCTATAATTCACCCCTCCACTTT	CASSAGTESSYNSPLHF
-	TRBJ2-7	TRBV5-5	TRBD2	TGTGCCAGCAGCTTGGCGGGGGGCGAGCAGTACTTC	CASSLAGGEQYF
-	TRBJ2-3	TRBV27	-	TGTGCCAGCAGATCTCCGGGAAGAGCGATGTATACGCAGTATTTT	CASRSPGRAMYTQYF
-	TRBJ2-3	TRBV12-3/TRBV12-4	-	TGTGCCAGCAGTTTGGCGGGACCAGATACGCAGTATTTT	CASSLAGPDTQYF
-	TRBJ2-7	TRBV10-2	TRBD1	TGCGCCAGCAGTGAAGGGACAGCCGCCTACGAGCAGTACTTC	CASSEGTAAYEQYF
-	TRBJ2-1	TRBV28	TRBD2	TGTGCCAGCAGTCCTCCCGGCGGGAGGGCCGGAAATGAGCAGTTCTTC	CASSPPGGRAGNEQFF
-	TRBJ1-3	TRBV7-9	-	TGTGCCAGCAGGCATGGAGGCTCTGGAAACACCATATATTTT	CASRHGGSGNTIYF
-	TRBJ2-7	TRBV4-3	TRBD2	TGCGCCAGCAGCCCACAACCGGGACTAGCGGGTAACTTC	CASSPQPGLAGNF
-	TRBJ2-3	TRBV18	TRBD2	TGTGCCAGCTTCTTAATTAGCGGGACCACAGATACGCAGTATTTT	CASFLISGTTDTQYF
-	TRBJ2-7	TRBV15	TRBD2	TGTGCCACCAGTGAGGGGCCCAGCGGGGGGGCCTACGAGCAGTACTTC	CATSEGPSGGAYEQYF
-	TRBJ1-6	TRBV2	-	TGTGCCAGCAGTGAAGGGGCAGGGTCACCCCTCCACTTT	CASSEGAGSPLHF
once	TRBJ2-7	TRBV18	TRBD1	TGTGCCAGCTCATATGGGACAGACCTGTTATCCTACGAGCAGTACTTC	CASSYGTDLLSYEQYF
-	TRBJ1-2	TRBV19	TRBD1	TGTGCCAGTAGTATCCCAAGAACAGGGGTGAGTGGCTACACCTTC	CASSIPRTGVSGYTF